This T cell receptor (beta chain) was retrieved from a study of blood T cell repertoires in COVID-19. At the level of the study: Some COVID-19 samples were acute and others convalescent; all came from the United States, Italy and Spain. T cells, B-cell-depleted T cells, or PBMCs provided the cDNA or gDNA that served as material.

Authors' methods: Amplifying reference gene primers gave estimates of nucleated cell counts. Generated by immunoSEQ multiplex PCR, the TCRdb table keeps only in-frame clones and is missing some. That table furnishes V, J and clone size, whereas the DNA furnished D and trimming. Among 40,000 to 50,000 clones listed, roughly 90% were seen once. Trimming pared 5 bases from V and 4 bases from J, leaving 14 bases between. Germline CDR1 and CDR2: GTSNPN and SVGIG (reference sequence). This CDR3 has 13 amino acids. The rearrangement uses TRBV30 and TRBJ2-5; D may be TRBD1 (5 bases). The TCR sequence derives from a man between 65 and 79 years old with active COVID-19. Sequencing was done on a sample of peripheral blood. The CDR3 is CAWATQGVETQYF. CDR3 in DNA: TGTGCCTGGGCCACTCAGGGTGTAGAGACCCAGTACTTC.